The clone carrying this T cell receptor (beta chain) was detected only a few times. This CDR3 spans 16 amino acids. Germline-derived CDR1 and CDR2 are MGHRA and YSYEKL. V shed 2 bases and J 6 bases; nucleotides not matched to a gene: 8. The data originate from a study of blood T cell repertoires in COVID-19. Repertoires were generated with immunoSEQ multiplex PCR, while TCRdb's copy carries only in-frame clones and drops some. This table holds roughly 460,000 clones, about 87% found once. This rearrangement joins TRBV4-1 to TRBJ2-1, with 9 positions matching TRBD2. The TCR sequence derives from a man aged 18-30 years with COVID-19, enrolled during active disease. Specimen: peripheral blood. DNA of the CDR3: TGCGCCAGCAGCCAAAGCGGAAGCGGGAGGTTCAATGAGCAGTTCTTC. Protein product: CASSQSGSGRFNEQFF.